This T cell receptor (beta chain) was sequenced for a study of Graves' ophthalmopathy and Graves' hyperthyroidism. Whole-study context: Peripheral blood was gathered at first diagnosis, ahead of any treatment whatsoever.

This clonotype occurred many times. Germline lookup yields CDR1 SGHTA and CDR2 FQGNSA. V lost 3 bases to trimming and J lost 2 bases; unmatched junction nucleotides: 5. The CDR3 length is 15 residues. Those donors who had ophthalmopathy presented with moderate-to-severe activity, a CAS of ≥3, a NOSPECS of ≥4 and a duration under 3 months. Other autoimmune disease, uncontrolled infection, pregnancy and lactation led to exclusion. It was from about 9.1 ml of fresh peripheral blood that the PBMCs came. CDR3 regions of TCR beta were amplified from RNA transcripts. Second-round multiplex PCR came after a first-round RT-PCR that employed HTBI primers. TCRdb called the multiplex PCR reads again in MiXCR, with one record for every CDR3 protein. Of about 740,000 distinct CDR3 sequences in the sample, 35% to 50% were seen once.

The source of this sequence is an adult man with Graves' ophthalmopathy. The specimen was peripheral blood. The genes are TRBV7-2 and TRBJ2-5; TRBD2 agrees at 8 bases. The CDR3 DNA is TGTGCCAGCAGCTTGTTTGGCGGGGGGCAAGAGACCCAGTACTTC. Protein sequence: CASSLFGGGQETQYF. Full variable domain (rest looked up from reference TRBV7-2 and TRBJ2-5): GAGVSQSPSNKVTEKGKDVELRCDPISGHTALYWYRQSLGQGLEFLIYFQGNSAPDKSGLPSDRFSAERTGGSVSTLTIQRTQQEDSAVYLCASSLFGGGQETQYFGPGTRLLVL.